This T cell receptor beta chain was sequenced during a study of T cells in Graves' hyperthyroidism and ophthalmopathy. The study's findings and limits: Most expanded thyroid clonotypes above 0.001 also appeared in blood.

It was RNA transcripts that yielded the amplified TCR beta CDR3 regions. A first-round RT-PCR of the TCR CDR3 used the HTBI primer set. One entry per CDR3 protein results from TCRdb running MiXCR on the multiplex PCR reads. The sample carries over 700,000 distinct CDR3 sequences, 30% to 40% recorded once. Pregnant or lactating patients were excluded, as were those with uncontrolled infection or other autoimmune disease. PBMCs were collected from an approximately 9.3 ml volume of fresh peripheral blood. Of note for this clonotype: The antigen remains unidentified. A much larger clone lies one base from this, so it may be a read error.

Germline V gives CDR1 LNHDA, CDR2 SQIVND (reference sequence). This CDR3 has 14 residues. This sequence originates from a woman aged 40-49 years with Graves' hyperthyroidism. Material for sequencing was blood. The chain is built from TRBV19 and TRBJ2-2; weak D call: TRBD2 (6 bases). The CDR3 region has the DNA TGTGCCAGTAGTATCGGGAAGGGAACCGGGGGGCTGTTTTTT. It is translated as CASSIGKGTGGLFF.